This entry lists 9 T cell receptor beta chains sequenced from one sample in a study of T cell repertoires in cytomegalovirus infection. TCRdb used MiXCR to reprocess the reads, holding one entry per CDR3 protein. The sample records 630,000 or so distinct CDR3 sequences, roughly 26% being singletons. The sequenced sample consisted of CD8+ T cells from PBMCs. These TCRs come from a human donor in good health (CMV status not recorded). Some clones in this sample may be carry-over from other donors' samples.

This clonotype has a handful of counts. The CDR3 region is CASSLAAGGGSNTEAFF. In nucleotides, the CDR3 is TGTGCCAGCAGCTTAGCCGCCGGAGGCGGATCGAACACTGAAGCTTTCTTT. J is TRBJ1-1 and V is TRBV7-9; no clear D gene. The germline V and J ends were trimmed by 0 bases and 1 base, with 15 bases remaining between them. The germline V gene encodes CDR1 SEHNR and CDR2 FQNEAQ (reference sequence). The CDR3 is made up of 17 amino acids.

V is TRBV19 and J is TRBJ2-7, with a tentative D call TRBD1 (6 bases). The length of the CDR3 is 13 residues. V lost 10 bases to trimming and J lost 2 bases, with 15 bases between them. Germline values: CDR1 LNHDA, CDR2 SQIVND (reference sequence). The CDR3 spells CATGRDNTYEQYF. CDR3 bases: TGTGCCACCGGCCGGGACAATACCTACGAGCAGTACTTC.

This clonotype was seen repeatedly, ten times or more. The junction departs from germline at one end; a sequencing error may be responsible. The rearrangement joins TRBV7-7 to TRBJ2-3, with 9 bases fitting TRBD2. Germline V CDR1 and CDR2: SSHAT, FNYEAQ (reference sequence). The CDR3 extends over 16 amino acids. The CDR3 region is CASSLGAGGSTDTQYF. In DNA form, the CDR3 reads TGTGCTAGCAGCTTAGGAGCGGGGGGTAGCACAGATACGCAGTATTTT. The whole variable domain, filled in from reference TRBV7-7 and TRBJ2-3, reads GAGVSQSPRYKVTKRGQDVTLRCDPISSHATLYWYQQALGQGPEFLTYFNYEAQPDKSGLPSDRFSAERPEGSISTLTIQRTEQRDSAMYRCASSLGAGGSTDTQYFGPGTRLTVL.

The table lists this clonotype with a few counts. The chain uses TRBV5-4 and TRBJ2-7; TRBD2 might be the D (6 bases). The CDR3 has 15 amino acids. CDR1 is SGHNT and CDR2 is YYREEE in the germline V gene (reference sequence). Trimming shortened V by 3 bases and J by 6 bases, and 19 bases separated the two germline ends. CDR3 sequence (DNA): TGTGCCAGCAGCTCGGCGGCGGGACTCCAGTTCGAGCAGTACTTC. The encoded protein is CASSSAAGLQFEQYF. The variable domain in full, completed from reference TRBV5-4 and TRBJ2-7, reads ETGVTQSPTHLIKTRGQQVTLRCSSQSGHNTVSWYQQALGQGPQFIFQYYREEENGRGNFPPRFSGLQFPNYSSELNVNALELDDSALYLCASSSAAGLQFEQYFGPGTRLTVT.

At least ten counts were recorded for this clonotype. The rearrangement uses TRBV28 and TRBJ1-5; D gene uncertain. V was clipped by 5 bases and J by 5 bases, with 13 bases between them. CDR3 length: 14 residues. Germline-derived CDR1 and CDR2 are MDHEN and SYDVKM. The chain's CDR3 is CASSPYPGDQPQHF. CDR3 nucleotides: TGTGCCAGCAGTCCCTACCCCGGAGATCAGCCCCAGCATTTT.

CDR3 bases: TGTGCCAGCAGTGAATTTGCCGATGGCAGGGTTTACGAGCAGTACTTC. Protein: CASSEFADGRVYEQYF. The chain combines TRBV2 with TRBJ2-7, with D perhaps matching TRBD1 (5 bases). The germline CDR1 and CDR2 sequences are SNHLY and FYNNEI. The ends were cut back, 2 bases at V and 4 bases at J, with 18 bases in the middle. The CDR3 extends over 16 amino acids.

This clonotype was counted at least ten times. The chain joins TRBV27 to TRBJ2-7, with D perhaps matching TRBD2 (6 bases). The V and J ends lost 4 bases and 1 base respectively, with 8 bases between them. This CDR3 has 13 amino acids. Germline V CDR1 and CDR2: MNHEY, SMNVEV (reference sequence). In DNA, the CDR3 is TGTGCCAGCAGTTCGGGACTTTCCTACGAGCAGTACTTC. Translation: CASSSGLSYEQYF.

This clonotype was detected a few times. This CDR3 is CASARGEAWETQYF. The DNA for the CDR3 is TGCGCCAGCGCTCGAGGAGAGGCTTGGGAGACCCAGTACTTC. The chain links TRBV23-1 to TRBJ2-5, with D unresolved. TRBV23-1 belongs to the ORF category, with a function that is uncertain. Between the trimmed V and J ends, which lost 8 bases and 5 bases, there was a span of 18 bases. This CDR3 comprises 14 residues.

Only a few counts were recorded for this clonotype. The V gene is TRBV29-1, the J gene TRBJ1-1, with 7 positions matching TRBD1. V lost 2 bases to trimming and J lost 9 bases; unmatched junction nucleotides: 6. Germline V gene sequence: CDR1 SQVTM, CDR2 ANQGSEA. CDR3 size: 12 residues. CDR3 in DNA: TGCAGCGTTGAACGGTCAGGGGGACAAGCTTTCTTT. As protein: CSVERSGGQAFF.